One sample yielded the 32 T cell receptor beta chains listed below, sequenced in a study of technical replicates of blood from a handful of donors. TCRdb's table, derived via immunoSEQ multiplex PCR, lists solely in-frame clones and lacks some. The sample contains around 50,000 clones, more than 95% of which appear only once. Sample: T cells isolated from PBMCs. These receptors came from a human donor in good health.

V usage is TRBV7-2 and J usage is TRBJ2-1; D is perhaps TRBD2 (5 bases). V was pared by 3 bases and J by 2 bases, with 14 bases between. Germline V gene data show CDR1 as SGHTA and CDR2 as FQGNSA. The CDR3 runs to 16 residues. CDR3 loop: CASSFRMGSAYNEQFF. The CDR3 DNA reads TGTGCCAGCAGCTTCAGGATGGGGAGCGCCTACAATGAGCAGTTCTTC.

V gene TRBV10-3 combines with J gene TRBJ2-1; 12 bases fit TRBD2. Germline CDR1 ENHRY, CDR2 SYGVKD. The CDR3 is 15 amino acids. With V trimmed by 6 bases and J by 6 bases, 6 bases remained unmatched. This chain's CDR3 is CAIRVASGRVNEQFF. The CDR3 DNA sequence: TGTGCCATCAGGGTAGCTAGCGGGAGGGTCAATGAGCAGTTCTTC.

The rearrangement uses TRBV5-1 and TRBJ2-3; D possibly corresponds to TRBD1 (5 bases). Trimming took 0 bases from V and 2 from J, leaving 7 bases between them. The CDR3 runs to 14 residues. CDR1 is SGHRS, CDR2 YFSETQ, per germline. The CDR3 coding sequence is TGCGCCAGCAGCTTGGGACAGAACACAGATACGCAGTATTTT. The encoded protein is CASSLGQNTDTQYF.

This chain links TRBV10-3 with TRBJ2-1, with TRBD1 as a possible D gene (6 bases). CDR3 length: 12 amino acids. V gave up 9 bases and J gave up 5 bases, with 11 bases separating them. Germline CDR1 reads ENHRY; CDR2 reads SYGVKD. CDR3 sequence: CAIGQLNNEQFF. In DNA form, the CDR3 reads TGTGCCATTGGACAGTTGAACAATGAGCAGTTCTTC.

The genes are TRBV7-2 and TRBJ2-1; TRBD1 might be the D (5 bases). V was shortened by 1 base and J by 3 bases, with 7 bases between the two germline ends. CDR3 length equals 14 residues. Per the germline V gene, CDR1 is SGHTA and CDR2 is FQGNSA. This CDR3 reads CASSLDRYYNEQFF. CDR3 coding DNA: TGTGCCAGCAGCTTAGACAGGTACTACAATGAGCAGTTCTTC. The full variable domain, completed using reference TRBV7-2 and TRBJ2-1, is GAGVSQSPSNKVTEKGKDVELRCDPISGHTALYWYRQSLGQGLEFLIYFQGNSAPDKSGLPSDRFSAERTGGSVSTLTIQRTQQEDSAVYLCASSLDRYYNEQFFGPGTRLTVL.

CDR3 region: CASSSSGRIQFF. The DNA of the CDR3 is TGTGCCAGCAGCTCTAGCGGGAGAATACAGTTCTTC. J is TRBJ2-1 and V is TRBV7-2; 10 nucleotides agree with TRBD2. Germline CDR1 is SGHTA and CDR2 is FQGNSA. The CDR3 is made up of 12 amino acids. Germline trimming cut 4 bases from V and 13 bases from J; bases unmatched to any gene: 4.

Regarding this clone: The sample contains more than one DNA sequence encoding this CDR3. The gene calls are TRBV11-2 and TRBJ2-7; D is uncertain. V shed 1 base and J shed 0 bases, with 4 bases lying between them. This CDR3 is 13 amino acids long. From germline, CDR1 is SGHAT and CDR2 FQNNGV. The CDR3 here is CASSLAGSYEQYF. In nucleotides, the CDR3 is TGTGCCAGCAGCTTAGCGGGCTCCTACGAGCAGTACTTC.

This chain links TRBV6-5 with TRBJ2-7; 7 positions agree with TRBD1. The V segment lost 6 bases and the J segment 6 bases; nucleotides outside the gene matches: 11. Germline lookup yields CDR1 MNHEY and CDR2 SVGAGI. This CDR3 is built from 14 residues. DNA of the CDR3: TGTGCCAGCAGAACATACAGGGGAAAGGGCGAGCAGTACTTC. As protein: CASRTYRGKGEQYF.

The chain employs TRBV28 and TRBJ2-1; 9 bases are a match to TRBD2. With V trimmed by 8 bases and J by 3 bases, 11 bases remained unmatched. This CDR3 contains 16 residues. Germline V gene sequence: CDR1 MDHEN, CDR2 SYDVKM. The chain's CDR3 is CASSTGREGGYNEQFF. CDR3 coding DNA: TGTGCCAGCTCAACGGGGCGGGAGGGGGGCTACAATGAGCAGTTCTTC.

This clone has only a few counts. The CDR3 coding sequence is TGCGCCAGCAGCAGTAACGGGTACCACGAGCAGTACTTC. This translates into CASSSNGYHEQYF. V gene TRBV5-1 combines with J gene TRBJ2-7; D is uncertain. V was shortened by 4 bases and J by 5 bases, with 13 bases between the two germline ends. The CDR3 length is 13 residues. The germline V gene has CDR1 SGHRS and CDR2 YFSETQ.

The chain recombines TRBV6-1 with TRBJ1-2, with D unresolved. CDR3 length equals 16 residues. Trimming removed 1 base at V and 4 bases at J, with 16 bases between. Germline lookup yields CDR1 MNHNS and CDR2 SASEGT. This chain's CDR3 is CASSEEEARPAYGYTF. The CDR3 region has the DNA TGTGCCAGCAGTGAAGAGGAGGCCAGGCCGGCCTATGGCTACACCTTC.

The chain combines TRBV7-3 with TRBJ2-1; 9 bases are a match to TRBD2. This CDR3 has 15 amino acids. CDR1 and CDR2 from the germline V gene are SGHTA and FQGTGA. V shed 0 bases and J 9 bases; nucleotides not matched to a gene: 6. CDR3 in DNA: TGTGCCAGCAGCTTAACTAGCGGGAGCAGCGGTGAGCAGTTCTTC. Protein product: CASSLTSGSSGEQFF.

This chain uses TRBV9 with TRBJ1-1; a possible D gene is TRBD1 (6 bases). V was pared by 0 bases and J by 3 bases, with 9 bases between. Per germline, CDR1 SGDLS and CDR2 YYNGEE. This CDR3 contains 14 residues. The CDR3 nucleotides are TGTGCCAGCAGCGTAGAGGCAGGGGACACTGAAGCTTTCTTT. Its protein product is CASSVEAGDTEAFF.

This chain's CDR3 is CASSWDSGIAYEQYF. The CDR3 nucleotides are TGTGCCAGCAGCTGGGACAGCGGAATCGCCTACGAGCAGTACTTC. This chain links TRBV11-2 with TRBJ2-7, with 7 nucleotides matching TRBD1. The CDR3 spans 15 residues. V shed 4 bases, J shed 2 bases, and the junction held 8 bases outside the gene matches. The germline V gene encodes CDR1 SGHAT and CDR2 FQNNGV.

This clone showed up just once. The V gene is TRBV2, the J gene TRBJ1-1; TRBD1 matches at 10 bases. Germline V gene sequence: CDR1 SNHLY, CDR2 FYNNEI. CDR3 length: 14 residues. The trim removed 3 bases at V and 4 bases at J, leaving 2 bases unmatched. The CDR3 coding sequence is TGTGCCAGCAGTGAGGACAGGGGGATCACTGAAGCTTTCTTT. Residues: CASSEDRGITEAFF.

J is TRBJ2-1 and V is TRBV9, with a possible D match to TRBD2 (5 bases). The CDR3 extends over 15 amino acids. From germline, CDR1 is SGDLS and CDR2 YYNGEE. V dropped 4 bases and J dropped 0 bases, with 11 bases sitting between them. The CDR3 loop is CASSYGLDSYNEQFF. In DNA form, the CDR3 reads TGTGCCAGCAGCTATGGACTTGACTCCTACAATGAGCAGTTCTTC.

The genes are TRBV11-2 and TRBJ2-2; no firm D call. This CDR3 is 13 amino acids long. Germline CDR1 reads SGHAT; CDR2 reads FQNNGV. V lost 4 bases and J 2 bases, leaving 5 bases between the germline ends. The CDR3 protein is CASSSINTGELFF. The DNA of the CDR3 is TGTGCCAGCAGCTCTATAAACACCGGGGAGCTGTTTTTT.

This chain links TRBV5-1 with TRBJ1-5; 9 bases are shared with TRBD1. Trimming cost V 4 bases and J 7 bases; bases outside gene matches: 6. The CDR3 is made up of 14 amino acids. Germline V gene data show CDR1 as SGHRS and CDR2 as YFSETQ. The CDR3 loop is CASSLGTGYQPQHF. CDR3 DNA: TGCGCCAGCAGCCTCGGGACAGGGTACCAGCCCCAGCATTTT.

This clone appeared a few times. V gene TRBV25-1 combines with J gene TRBJ2-3; maybe TRBD2 (5 bases). V was pared by 2 bases and J by 5 bases, with 20 bases between. The CDR3 is made up of 17 amino acids. Germline V gene sequence: CDR1 MGHDK, CDR2 SYGVNS. CDR3 DNA: TGTGCCAGCAGTGAACTTGTTGGCGGTGGGAGTAGAGATACGCAGTATTTT. This sequence encodes CASSELVGGGSRDTQYF.

The CDR3 spells CASSDPGLPTDTQYF. The CDR3 nucleotides are TGTGCCAGCAGTGACCCAGGGCTTCCCACAGATACGCAGTATTTT. This sequence joins TRBV6-4 and TRBJ2-3; tentatively, D is TRBD1 (5 bases). The CDR3 is 15 amino acids. V lost 2 bases, J lost 2 bases, and 11 bases lay in between. CDR1 and CDR2 (germline): MRHNA, SNTAGT.

V is TRBV5-1 and J is TRBJ2-5; a possible D gene is TRBD2 (6 bases). V was clipped by 1 base and J by 5 bases, with 18 bases between them. The germline V gene encodes CDR1 SGHRS and CDR2 YFSETQ. The length of the CDR3 is 16 residues. In DNA, the CDR3 is TGCGCCAGCAGCTTGAGGCTGGCCGGGCGGGATGAGACCCAGTACTTC. This translates into CASSLRLAGRDETQYF.

This chain joins TRBV4-3 and TRBJ1-5; perhaps TRBD1 as D (6 bases). Germline V CDR1 and CDR2: LGHNA, YSLEER. V was shortened by 0 bases and J by 2 bases, with 11 bases between the two germline ends. CDR3 size: 16 residues. The CDR3 reads CASSQDLQGGNQPQHF. In DNA, the CDR3 is TGCGCCAGCAGCCAAGACCTACAGGGCGGCAATCAGCCCCAGCATTTT.

The chain carries TRBV18 and TRBJ2-7; 7 positions match TRBD1. Germline V gene sequence: CDR1 KGHSH, CDR2 LQKENI. The CDR3 runs to 15 residues. Trimming removed 2 bases from V and 4 bases from J; junction bases left unmatched: 8. CDR3 region: CASSPLGQYRYEQYF. CDR3 nucleotide sequence: TGTGCCAGCTCACCATTGGGACAGTACAGATACGAGCAGTACTTC.

This clone was seen only once. This chain joins TRBV7-4 and TRBJ2-7; no firm D call. The CDR3 is made up of 16 amino acids. The germline gives CDR1 SGHVT, CDR2 SQSDAQ. Trimming took 2 bases from V and 1 from J, leaving 15 bases between them. The CDR3 DNA reads TGTGCCAGCAGCTTAAAGTCAGGTAAGGCTTCCTACGAGCAGTACTTC. This gives the protein CASSLKSGKASYEQYF. The full variable domain, its missing parts supplied by reference TRBV7-4 and TRBJ2-7, is GAGVSQSPRYKVAKRGRDVALRCDSISGHVTLYWYRQTLGQGSEVLTYSQSDAQRDKSGRPSGRFSAERPERSVSTLKIQRTEQGDSAVYLCASSLKSGKASYEQYFGPGTRLTVT.

The chain employs TRBV5-1 and TRBJ2-1; D is undetermined. Trimming pared 0 bases from V and 0 bases from J, leaving 10 bases between. This CDR3 is 16 amino acids long. Germline V gene data show CDR1 as SGHRS and CDR2 as YFSETQ. For the CDR3, the DNA is TGCGCCAGCAGCTTGGTCGGTTTTGGCTCCTACAATGAGCAGTTCTTC. It encodes CASSLVGFGSYNEQFF.

The V gene is TRBV4-1, the J gene TRBJ2-7, with TRBD2 matching over 11 bases. CDR3 length equals 15 residues. V trimming: 2 bases; J trimming: 2 bases; junction bases outside the gene matches: 2. CDR1 and CDR2 (germline): MGHRA, YSYEKL. CDR3 protein: CASSQTLAGAYEQYF. For the CDR3, the DNA is TGCGCCAGCAGCCAAACACTAGCGGGAGCCTACGAGCAGTACTTC.

The chain joins TRBV9 to TRBJ1-2, with unresolved D. CDR1 is SGDLS and CDR2 is YYNGEE in the germline V gene. The CDR3 is made up of 14 amino acids. V dropped 4 bases and J dropped 6 bases, with 16 bases sitting between them. CDR3 nucleotides: TGTGCCAGCAGCCCCCGGACTGACGCGGATGGCTACACCTTC. Translating it yields CASSPRTDADGYTF.

V is TRBV19 and J is TRBJ2-3; possibly TRBD2 for D (5 bases). CDR3 length equals 15 residues. Germline lookup yields CDR1 LNHDA and CDR2 SQIVND (reference sequence). Trimming removed 3 bases at V and 1 base at J, with 11 bases between. The DNA of the CDR3 is TGTGCCAGTAGTATCGGGATCCGACGCACAGATACGCAGTATTTT. Amino acid sequence: CASSIGIRRTDTQYF.

This clone was seen once. The chain joins TRBV25-1 to TRBJ1-2; weak D call: TRBD1 (6 bases). CDR3 length equals 15 residues. The ends were cut back, 4 bases at V and 6 bases at J, with 18 bases in the middle. The germline V gene has CDR1 MGHDK and CDR2 SYGVNS. The CDR3 DNA follows: TGTGCCAGCAGTGCTCAGGCAGGGGAAGTCAATGGCTACACCTTC. This codes for CASSAQAGEVNGYTF.

J is TRBJ2-3 and V is TRBV10-3; 7 bases fit TRBD2. Germline CDR1 reads ENHRY; CDR2 reads SYGVKD. The V gene end was trimmed by 6 bases and the J gene end by 5 bases; junction bases not matched to a gene: 8. This CDR3 comprises 14 residues. CDR3 sequence (DNA): TGTGCCATCAGGGCGGGAGTAAATGGAGATACGCAGTATTTT. Amino acids: CAIRAGVNGDTQYF.

This clone was recorded a few times. The chain carries TRBV7-3 and TRBJ2-7, with 7 bases lining up with TRBD2. V shed 3 bases and J 3 bases; nucleotides not matched to a gene: 5. The germline gives CDR1 SGHTA, CDR2 FQGTGA. This CDR3 region has 14 residues. The CDR3 region is CASSLQRGSYEQYF. DNA of the CDR3: TGTGCCAGCAGCTTGCAGCGGGGCAGCTACGAGCAGTACTTC.

The chain carries TRBV30 and TRBJ2-1; D ambiguous. The CDR3 has 14 residues. Trimming took off 0 bases at V and 6 bases at J, with 12 bases between the two ends. In germline, CDR1 is GTSNPN, CDR2 SVGIG (reference sequence). CDR3 DNA sequence: TGTGCCTGGAGTGTTGAGGAAGGCAGCAATGAGCAGTTCTTC. It translates to CAWSVEEGSNEQFF.